This is a list of T cell receptor beta chains from one sample in a study of blood T cell repertoires in COVID-19. Here immunoSEQ multiplex PCR was the method, and the copy in TCRdb shows in-frame clones only, minus some. The sample records about 50,000 clones, 85% to 90% being singletons. Sequencing was done on a sample of peripheral blood. All receptors derive from a man of 80 years or more with active or convalescent COVID-19. CDR3s include the opening cysteine and the closing phenylalanine or tryptophan. Fields, in order: CDR3 protein, CDR3 DNA, V gene, clone size, D gene, J gene. The D gene is left open where the match is weak. Clone size, where shown, is once, few, many, or a class for clones that have expanded.

CDR3: CASSYSGEGEKLFF
DNA: TGTGCCAGCAGTTACTCGGGAGAGGGTGAAAAACTGTTTTTT
V: TRBV6-5
size: once
D: -
J: TRBJ1-4

CDR3: CASSLRYRGPRNTGELFF
DNA: TGTGCCAGCAGCTTGAGGTACAGGGGGCCGAGGAACACCGGGGAGCTGTTTTTT
V: TRBV12-1
size: -
D: -
J: TRBJ2-2

CDR3: CASSKGDRGLYGYTF
DNA: TGCGCCAGCAGCAAGGGGGACAGGGGGCTCTATGGCTACACCTTC
V: TRBV4-3
size: -
D: TRBD1
J: TRBJ1-2

CDR3: CASSLGDGREAFF
DNA: TGTGCCAGCAGCTTAGGTGACGGGAGAGAAGCTTTCTTT
V: TRBV7-8
size: -
D: -
J: TRBJ1-1

CDR3: CAISDPSLAGGLNEQFF
DNA: TGTGCCATCAGTGACCCTTCTCTAGCGGGGGGGCTCAATGAGCAGTTCTTC
V: TRBV10-3
size: -
D: TRBD2
J: TRBJ2-1

CDR3: CASSVDRFAGELFF
DNA: TGCGCCAGCAGCGTAGACAGGTTTGCCGGGGAGCTGTTTTTT
V: TRBV5-1
size: -
D: -
J: TRBJ2-2

CDR3: CASSLSSYEQYF
DNA: TGTGCCAGCAGCCTCAGTTCCTACGAGCAGTACTTC
V: TRBV28
size: -
D: -
J: TRBJ2-7

CDR3: CASSYSGPPRGGYTF
DNA: TGTGCCAGCAGTTACTCGGGTCCTCCCCGCGGTGGCTACACCTTC
V: TRBV6-5
size: -
D: -
J: TRBJ1-2

CDR3: CASSLEVSNSPLHF
DNA: TGTGCCAGCAGTTTAGAGGTCTCGAATTCACCCCTCCACTTT
V: TRBV28
size: once
D: -
J: TRBJ1-6

CDR3: CASSLGTSGGEQYF
DNA: TGCGCCAGCAGCCTGGGGACTAGCGGGGGCGAGCAGTACTTC
V: TRBV5-1
size: -
D: TRBD2
J: TRBJ2-7

CDR3: CASRKTGGDQPQHF
DNA: TGTGCCAGCAGAAAGACAGGGGGCGACCAGCCCCAGCATTTT
V: TRBV5-6
size: -
D: TRBD1
J: TRBJ1-5

CDR3: CASSFDRLRPQHF
DNA: TGTGCCAGCAGTTTCGACAGGCTTAGGCCCCAGCATTTT
V: TRBV6-5
size: -
D: -
J: TRBJ1-5

CDR3: CASSVATSGNEQFF
DNA: TGTGCCAGCAGCGTAGCTACGTCGGGGAATGAGCAGTTCTTC
V: TRBV9
size: -
D: -
J: TRBJ2-1

CDR3: CASSPFGGRVADTQYF
DNA: TGTGCCAGCTCACCATTTGGAGGGCGGGTTGCAGATACGCAGTATTTT
V: TRBV18
size: once
D: -
J: TRBJ2-3

CDR3: CASRSLGTGGPEAFF
DNA: TGTGCCAGCAGGAGTCTCGGGACAGGGGGCCCTGAAGCTTTCTTT
V: TRBV6-5
size: -
D: TRBD1
J: TRBJ1-1

CDR3: CASSPTGGSYNEQFF
DNA: TGTGCCAGCTCACCGACGGGGGGTTCCTACAATGAGCAGTTCTTC
V: TRBV18
size: -
D: TRBD2
J: TRBJ2-1

CDR3: CASVSLGTTGNTEAFF
DNA: TGTGCCAGCGTAAGTTTGGGAACTACAGGGAACACTGAAGCTTTCTTT
V: TRBV28
size: -
D: -
J: TRBJ1-1

CDR3: CASSPNRGDEQYF
DNA: TGTGCCAGCTCACCAAACAGGGGGGACGAGCAGTACTTC
V: TRBV18
size: -
D: TRBD1
J: TRBJ2-7

CDR3: CASSSRGLAGGANTGELFF
DNA: TGCGCCAGCAGCTCCCGTGGGCTAGCGGGAGGGGCGAACACCGGGGAGCTGTTTTTT
V: TRBV5-1
size: -
D: TRBD2
J: TRBJ2-2

CDR3: CAWRPGQGSEQYF
DNA: TGTGCCTGGAGGCCGGGACAGGGCTCCGAGCAGTACTTC
V: TRBV30
size: -
D: TRBD1
J: TRBJ2-7

CDR3: CASSSGGANTDTQYF
DNA: TGTGCCAGCAGTTCCGGGGGAGCAAACACAGATACGCAGTATTTT
V: TRBV6-5
size: -
D: -
J: TRBJ2-3

CDR3: CASSPSGQLHGYTF
DNA: TGTGCCAGCAGCCCTTCGGGACAGTTGCATGGCTACACCTTC
V: TRBV3-1/TRBV3-2
size: -
D: TRBD1
J: TRBJ1-2

CDR3: CASTAGESTDTQYF
DNA: TGTGCTTCTACCGCGGGGGAAAGCACAGATACGCAGTATTTT
V: TRBV12-5
size: -
D: TRBD2
J: TRBJ2-3

CDR3: CASSRSDYTGELFF
DNA: TGTGCCAGCAGTCGTAGCGATTACACCGGGGAGCTGTTTTTT
V: TRBV2
size: -
D: -
J: TRBJ2-2

CDR3: CASSLRDLLLYEQYF
DNA: TGTGCCAGCAGCCTCCGGGACTTACTTCTTTACGAGCAGTACTTC
V: TRBV6-5
size: -
D: -
J: TRBJ2-7

CDR3: CASSRQGTTYTF
DNA: TGTGCCAGCAGTCGACAGGGGACGACCTACACCTTC
V: TRBV27
size: -
D: TRBD1
J: TRBJ1-2

CDR3: CASRRGQTYQETQYF
DNA: TGCGCCAGCCGTAGGGGACAGACGTACCAAGAGACCCAGTACTTC
V: TRBV5-1
size: -
D: TRBD1
J: TRBJ2-5

CDR3: CASSSGRGGQQTDTQYF
DNA: TGCGCCAGCAGCTCTGGGCGGGGGGGCCAGCAAACAGATACGCAGTATTTT
V: TRBV5-1
size: -
D: TRBD2
J: TRBJ2-3

CDR3: CASSTGQGNYGYTF
DNA: TGTGCCAGTAGTACGGGACAGGGGAACTATGGCTACACCTTC
V: TRBV19
size: once
D: TRBD1
J: TRBJ1-2

CDR3: CASSITGNSYEQYF
DNA: TGTGCCAGTAGTATTACAGGCAACTCCTACGAGCAGTACTTC
V: TRBV19
size: -
D: -
J: TRBJ2-7

CDR3: CASSVGAGRHQPQHF
DNA: TGTGCCAGCAGCGTAGGGGCAGGGAGGCATCAGCCCCAGCATTTT
V: TRBV9
size: -
D: -
J: TRBJ1-5

CDR3: CASSRTEHSTDTQYF
DNA: TGTGCCAGCAGCCGGACAGAGCATAGCACAGATACGCAGTATTTT
V: TRBV5-8
size: -
D: -
J: TRBJ2-3

CDR3: CASSLNFEQYF
DNA: TGTGCCAGCAGTTTGAACTTTGAGCAGTACTTC
V: TRBV28
size: -
D: -
J: TRBJ2-7

CDR3: CASSLGYAGGSSYEQYF
DNA: TGTGCCAGCAGCTTAGGTTATGCCGGGGGATCCTCCTACGAGCAGTACTTC
V: TRBV7-2
size: -
D: -
J: TRBJ2-7

CDR3: CASRTADRVYGYTF
DNA: TGTGCCAGCAGGACCGCGGACAGGGTGTATGGCTACACCTTC
V: TRBV28
size: -
D: TRBD1
J: TRBJ1-2

CDR3: CASRLGSGASSYEQYF
DNA: TGTGCCAGCAGGTTAGGTAGCGGGGCTAGCTCCTACGAGCAGTACTTC
V: TRBV7-9
size: -
D: TRBD2
J: TRBJ2-7

CDR3: CAISGGGETEAFF
DNA: TGTGCCATCAGTGGAGGGGGAGAAACTGAAGCTTTCTTT
V: TRBV10-3
size: -
D: -
J: TRBJ1-1

CDR3: CASSLTAGQETQYF
DNA: TGTGCCAGCAGCTTAACGGCGGGACAAGAGACCCAGTACTTC
V: TRBV7-3
size: -
D: -
J: TRBJ2-5

CDR3: CSVCQGWTEAFF
DNA: TGCAGCGTTTGCCAGGGGTGGACTGAAGCTTTCTTT
V: TRBV29-1
size: -
D: -
J: TRBJ1-1

CDR3: CASSSSLGGAYIQYF
DNA: TGTGCCAGCAGTTCGTCGCTAGGGGGCGCATACATTCAGTACTTC
V: TRBV6-6
size: -
D: TRBD1
J: TRBJ2-4

CDR3: CASSLGGGNTEAFF
DNA: TGTGCCAGCAGTTTAGGCGGAGGGAACACTGAAGCTTTCTTT
V: TRBV28
size: few
D: -
J: TRBJ1-1

CDR3: CASMIIGAGAGGYTF
DNA: TGTGCCAGCATGATAATCGGGGCAGGGGCGGGCGGCTACACCTTC
V: TRBV6-5
size: -
D: -
J: TRBJ1-2

CDR3: CASSQFARETQYF
DNA: TGCGCCAGCAGCCAATTTGCCAGGGAGACCCAGTACTTC
V: TRBV4-1
size: -
D: -
J: TRBJ2-5

CDR3: CASRGAGLTYEQYF
DNA: TGCGCCAGCAGAGGGGCGGGGCTAACCTACGAGCAGTACTTC
V: TRBV10-2
size: -
D: -
J: TRBJ2-7

CDR3: CAWSGSGRGSTDTQYF
DNA: TGTGCCTGGAGTGGTAGTGGAAGGGGTAGCACAGATACGCAGTATTTT
V: TRBV30
size: -
D: -
J: TRBJ2-3